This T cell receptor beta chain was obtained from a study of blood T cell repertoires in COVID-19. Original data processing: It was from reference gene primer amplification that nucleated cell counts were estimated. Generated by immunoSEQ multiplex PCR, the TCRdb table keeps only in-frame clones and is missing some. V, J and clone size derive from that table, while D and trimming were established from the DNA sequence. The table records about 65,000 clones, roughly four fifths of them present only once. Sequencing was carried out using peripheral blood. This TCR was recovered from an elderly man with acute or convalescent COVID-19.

The CDR3 sequence is CASSRYRGQETQYF. DNA for the CDR3: TGTGCCAGCAGCAGATACAGGGGGCAGGAGACCCAGTACTTC. This chain links TRBV7-9 with TRBJ2-5; TRBD1 matches at 9 bases. CDR1 is SEHNR and CDR2 is FQNEAQ in the germline V gene (reference sequence). The V and J ends lost 5 bases and 5 bases, in that order; junction bases with no gene match: 6. The CDR3 totals 14 residues.